Sequencing of this TCR beta chain was carried out in a study of PD-1 blockade in classical Hodgkin lymphoma. There was relapse after autologous stem cell transplantation in every patient, and there was variation in brentuximab vedotin exposure. Investigators isolated CD4+ T cells from thawed PBMCs through magnetic negative selection. Sequencing was performed with immunoSEQ multiplex PCR; in TCRdb, only in-frame clones are kept and a portion is missing. The profile shows about 29,000 clones, over 75% of them singletons. Turning to this clone: Its antigen is still unknown.

This CDR3 spans 14 amino acids. The germline V gene has CDR1 SGHTA and CDR2 FQGNSA. Trimming took off 3 bases at V and 2 bases at J, with 10 bases between the two ends. Study-wide results and caveats: Those patients who began receiving nivolumab less than 1 year after ASCT had lower diversity, and they were excluded.

The sequencing here drew on CD4+ T cells from blood, taken at baseline. The receptor's source is a human donor with classical Hodgkin lymphoma. This chain connects TRBV7-2 to TRBJ2-5; tentative D call: TRBD2 (6 bases). This CDR3 reads CASSFGGRQETQYF. The DNA of the CDR3 is TGTGCCAGCAGCTTCGGAGGGCGACAAGAGACCCAGTACTTC.